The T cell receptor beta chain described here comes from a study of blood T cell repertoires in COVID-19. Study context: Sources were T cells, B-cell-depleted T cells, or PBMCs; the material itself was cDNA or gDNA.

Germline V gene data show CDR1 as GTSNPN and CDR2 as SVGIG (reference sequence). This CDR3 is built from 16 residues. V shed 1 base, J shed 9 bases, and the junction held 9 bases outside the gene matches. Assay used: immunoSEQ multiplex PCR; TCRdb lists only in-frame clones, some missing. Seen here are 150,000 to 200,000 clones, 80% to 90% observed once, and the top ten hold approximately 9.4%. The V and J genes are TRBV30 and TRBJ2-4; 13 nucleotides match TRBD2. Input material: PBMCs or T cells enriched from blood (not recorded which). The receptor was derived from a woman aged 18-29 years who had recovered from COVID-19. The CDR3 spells CAWSARTSGSLGIQYF. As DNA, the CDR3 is TGTGCCTGGAGTGCCCGGACTAGCGGGAGCTTGGGCATTCAGTACTTC. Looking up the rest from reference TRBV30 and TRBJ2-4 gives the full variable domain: SQTIHQWPATLVQPVGSPLSLECTVEGTSNPNLYWYRQAAGRGLQLLFYSVGIGQISSEVPQNLSASRPQDRQFILSSKKLLLSDSGFYLCAWSARTSGSLGIQYFGAGTRLSVL.